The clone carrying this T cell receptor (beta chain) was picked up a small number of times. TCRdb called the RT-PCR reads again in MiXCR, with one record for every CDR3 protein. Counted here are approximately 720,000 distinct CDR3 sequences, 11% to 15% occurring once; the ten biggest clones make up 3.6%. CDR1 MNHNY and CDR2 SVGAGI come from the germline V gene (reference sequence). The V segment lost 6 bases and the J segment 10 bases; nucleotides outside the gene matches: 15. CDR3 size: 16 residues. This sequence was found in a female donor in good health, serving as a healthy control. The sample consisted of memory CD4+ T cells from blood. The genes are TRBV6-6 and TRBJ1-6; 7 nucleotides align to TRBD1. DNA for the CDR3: TGTGCCAGCAGCCCGATCATAGGGGGCCTGGGATCACCCCTCCACTTT. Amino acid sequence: CASSPIIGGLGSPLHF.